This section outlines one T cell receptor (beta chain) sequence together with its context. The antigen it binds to is not known. It has no much larger one-base neighbor in the sample; base qualities were not kept. This record belongs to a study of human T cells and chemical hapten exposure (dated by TCRdb to the early 2020s). As for the study more broadly: For sensitization, 2% DPC in acetone was applied to an approximately 2 cm by approximately 2 cm area of upper inner arm skin. Twenty-nine alopecia patients provided blood for TCR sequencing at one to four time points (pre-sensitization, 2, 6 and 24 weeks). The mostly female patient cohort included alopecia areata with under or over 50% scalp involvement, alopecia totalis and alopecia universalis. In alopecia patients, the study followed how the peripheral blood TCR repertoire changed in vivo over primary and secondary sensitization to diphenylcyclopropenone (DPC), a hapten. Libraries were pooled for sequencing, and variation in per-sample TCR yields was attributed mainly to small differences in library volumes within the pool. Patient blood was sampled pre-sensitization (week 0) and at 2, 6 and about 24 weeks after DPC sensitization. Patients additionally received weekly therapeutic DPC doses to the scalp throughout the approximately 25-week study period. Patch tests used Finn chambers with 0.01% DPC on the upper back, scored after 6 days by International Contact Dermatitis Research Group standards.

The time point label for this specimen denotes: patch test 1, 2 weeks after DPC sensitization. This specimen's treatment or condition label, per the study, means: therapeutic diphenylcyclopropenone sensitization with weekly scalp DPC. Blood at each patch-test visit was drawn before the patch test was applied. Patients were considered eligible if aged 18 to 70, diagnosed with alopecia and deemed suitable for DPC therapy, and patients were excluded if pregnant. Total RNA was extracted from unfractionated whole blood collected in Tempus Blood RNA tubes. Inclusive of the bounding cysteine and phenylalanine, the CDR3 is 14 residues long. The read is trimmed to its CDR3 DNA, 42 bases read in frame from base 1. Study-wide findings and limitations: A positive correlation was found between the number of PT1 expanded TCRs and patch test score, with significance reached at thresholds 8, 16 and 32 but not 4. Alopecia, a presumed autoimmune disease, was present in all patients, so the immune response of the patients might differ from that of healthy individuals. DPC sensitization did not change how many TCRs were above 1 in 1000 frequency, and no evidence was found of alterations in global repertoire structure. After repeated subsampling, the strength of the expansion versus patch-test correlation and the threshold at which it became significant changed. Compared with pre-sensitization or healthy control sets, expanded TCRs formed significantly more large CDR3 similarity clusters, which is consistent with antigen-driven responses.

The receptor library was made with RACE. Sequencing took place on a NextSeq 500. During library preparation, unique molecular identifiers were attached to individual cDNA molecules so that TCRs could be counted in a quantitative, reproducible way. Both TCR alpha and TCR beta chains were sequenced from each blood RNA sample. In the authors' own workflow: The median number of TCRs per sample was roughly 94,000, ranging from 23,224 to 690,600. The Decombinator software suite was used to annotate V, J and CDR3 in the TCR reads. Every sample was subsampled to the same number of TCRs (28,000) for the PS versus PT1 abundance plots. Expanded TCRs were defined as absent before sensitization and observed at least eight times at the 2-week time point. Through fastp at Q25 and MiXCR, TCRdb rebuilt clones from the public reads, retaining in-frame beta chains. Every CDR3 protein is listed once, alongside the most common genes and DNA of its rows. The authors' filters were not applied to this entry. The sample records 74,000 or so distinct CDR3 sequences, approximately 10% of which are singletons. The ten largest clones take up 3.5% of the sample.

The chain uses TRBV21-1 and TRBJ2-7; no check of the table's D call, TRBD1, against the DNA was made. TRBV21-1 is a pseudogene locus. The origin of this receptor is an older woman with alopecia areata. Some clones in this sample may be carry-over from other donors' samples. This specimen was whole blood, taken in connection with sensitization to the hapten diphenylcyclopropenone (DPC). The DNA sequence reads TGTGCCAGCAGCAACGCGGTCCCGACCTACGAGCAGTACTTC. The translation is CASSNAVPTYEQYF.